The following is a T cell receptor (beta chain) sequence with its context. Its antigen is as yet unknown. Measured with immunoSEQ multiplex PCR; TCRdb has only the in-frame clones, and not every one. The table records tens of thousands of clones, around 84% of them present only once. These data come from a study of OX40 agonist ivuxolimab in advanced cancers. Study summary: Two cutaneous melanoma patients and one hepatocellular carcinoma patient, three in all, had partial responses. Study findings and constraints: CD4+ and CD8+ T cells in blood underwent clonal expansion by week 6 at 0.1 to 3.0 mg/kg.

The CDR3 loop spans 14 amino acids. V lost 0 bases to trimming and J lost 13 bases, with 17 bases between them. From germline, CDR1 is SEHNR and CDR2 FQNEAQ (reference sequence). The source material was CD4+ or CD8+ T cells sorted from blood, sampled in a trial of the OX40 agonist ivuxolimab. The V gene is TRBV7-9, the J gene TRBJ2-3; unclear D gene. The clonotype was recovered from an adult with an advanced solid tumor such as melanoma, head and neck, liver or kidney cancer. CDR3 in amino acids: CASSLALNPGPEYF. The CDR3 bases are TGTGCCAGCAGCTTAGCGTTGAATCCCGGCCCGGAGTATTTT.